This T cell receptor beta chain was identified during a study of spatial heterogeneity in lung cancer. Overall study: There was a strong correlation between the counts of TCR transcripts measured in tumor regions and a T cell transcriptional module score that was calculated from matched bulk RNA-seq.

Study observations and caveats: Tumor mutation counts were tracked by expanded intratumoral alpha and beta TCR counts. Tallies of expanded TCRs, which were sorted into ubiquitous and regional groups, correlated with counts of ubiquitous and regional nonsynonymous mutations, respectively. For tumor T cells, estimated coverage reached only about 7.4% (alpha) and approximately 13% (beta).

Every TCR cDNA molecule carried a tag that served as a unique molecular identifier. TCRdb reanalysed the 5' RACE reads using MiXCR and keeps one entry per CDR3 protein. Of 1,500 to 2,500 distinct CDR3 sequences listed, about 8% are singletons. This clonotype is categorized as large. Its antigen is as yet unknown. Sample time point: sample taken at primary tumor resection. J was trimmed by 2 bases and V by 7 bases; bases with no gene match: 7. This CDR3 contains 14 residues. Germline V gene sequence: CDR1 MDHEN, CDR2 SYDVKM. The J gene is TRBJ2-5, the V gene TRBV28, with 7 bases that match TRBD1. This specimen consisted of lung tumor tissue, obtained at surgery. The receptor's source is a male donor with early-stage non-small cell lung cancer. The CDR3 protein is CASTNATGQETQYF. Written as DNA, the CDR3 is TGTGCCAGCACTAACGCGACAGGGCAAGAGACCCAGTACTTC. The full variable domain, rest sourced from reference TRBV28 and TRBJ2-5, is DVKVTQSSRYLVKRTGEKVFLECVQDMDHENMFWYRQDPGLGLRLIYFSYDVKMKEKGDIPEGYSVSREKKERFSLILESASTNQTSMYLCASTNATGQETQYFGPGTRLLVL.